This TCR beta chain originates from a study of T cell repertoires in cytomegalovirus infection. Findings and caveats of the study: HLA-C-restricted, CMV-specific TCR beta clonotypes were dominant ex vivo.

MiXCR, applied by TCRdb to the reads, yields one record per CDR3 protein. The data show approximately 400,000 distinct CDR3 sequences, approximately 33% seen once. The CDR3 extends over 13 amino acids. V lost 7 bases to trimming and J lost 0 bases, with 8 bases between them. Germline values: CDR1 WSHSY, CDR2 SAAADI. Note on this clonotype: The antigen is undetermined.

The clonotype comes from a human donor in good health (CMV status not recorded). Some clones in this sample may be carry-over from other donors' samples. The rearrangement joins TRBV10-2 to TRBJ2-3, with D uncertain. Sequenced material: PBMCs. Here the CDR3 DNA reads TGCGCCAGCACACCGACGAGCACAGATACGCAGTATTTT. Translation gives CASTPTSTDTQYF.